The rows below give T cell receptor beta chains drawn from one sample of a study of vaccination and CD4 T cells after COVID-19. TCRdb analysed the PCR reads with MiXCR anew, one entry per CDR3 protein. The table includes 10,000 to 15,000 distinct CDR3 sequences, 76% detected once. Their target antigens are unknown. The sample was CD4+ T cells from blood, cultured in vitro. These receptor sequences come from a human donor who had recovered from COVID-19. The CDR3 runs from the conserved cysteine through the conserved F or W. Fields, in order: J gene, D gene, clone size, V gene, CDR3 DNA, CDR3 protein. D genes are given only for firm matches. Expanded clones get a size class; other rows say once, few or many, or leave the size out.

>TRBJ2-2|NA|NA|TRBV6-1
TGTGCCAGCACCGACGACTTTCGGCGGGACCCCACCGGGGAGCTGTTTTTT
CASTDDFRRDPTGELFF
>TRBJ1-5|NA|NA|TRBV7-2
TGTGCCAGCAGCTTGGTCGGTGGGATCAATCAGCCCCAGCATTTT
CASSLVGGINQPQHF
>TRBJ2-2|NA|NA|TRBV27
TGTGCCAGCAGTTTCGCTTTTGGGGGCACCGGGGAGCTGTTTTTT
CASSFAFGGTGELFF
>TRBJ2-2|NA|NA|TRBV5-1
TGCGCCAGCAGCCCGGGGAACACCGGGGAGCTGTTTTTT
CASSPGNTGELFF
>TRBJ2-7|NA|few|TRBV30
TGTGCCTGGAGGGCCGTGGGAGGCGCGGCCTACGAGCAGTACTTC
CAWRAVGGAAYEQYF
>TRBJ1-3|TRBD1|NA|TRBV7-9
TGTGCCAGCAGCCCGATGACAGGGGAGGACACCATATATTTT
CASSPMTGEDTIYF
>TRBJ1-1|NA|NA|TRBV6-5
TGTGCCAGCAGTTACCAGACCGTGAACACTGAAGCTTTCTTT
CASSYQTVNTEAFF
>TRBJ2-1|TRBD2|NA|TRBV6-2/TRBV6-3
TGTGCCAGCAGGAGGGATACTAGCGGGGATTACAATGAGCAGTTCTTC
CASRRDTSGDYNEQFF
>TRBJ1-5|NA|medium-sized|TRBV12-3/TRBV12-4
TGTGCCAGCAGCGGGTCCGGGGGCCTAGGGCCCCAGCATTTT
CASSGSGGLGPQHF
>TRBJ2-7|NA|NA|TRBV11-3
TGTGCCAGCAGCTTCGGCAGGGAGCCCTACGAGCAGTACTTC
CASSFGREPYEQYF
>TRBJ1-5|NA|NA|TRBV27
TGTGCCAGCAGTTTTGTCCGGGACAATCAGCCCCAGCATTTT
CASSFVRDNQPQHF
>TRBJ2-3|NA|once|TRBV5-1
TGCGCCAGCAGCCCTAGGACAGACACAGATACGCAGTATTTT
CASSPRTDTDTQYF
>TRBJ1-2|NA|NA|TRBV11-2
TGTGCCAGCAGCTTAGATAGATGGCAGGACTCCTATGGCTACACCTTC
CASSLDRWQDSYGYTF
>TRBJ1-1|NA|medium-sized|TRBV7-9
TGTGCCAGCAGCCCAGAAGTGAACACTGAAGCTTTCTTT
CASSPEVNTEAFF
>TRBJ1-5|TRBD1|few|TRBV2
TGTGCCAGCAGCACGGACAGGGTGGGCAATCAGCCCCAGCATTTT
CASSTDRVGNQPQHF
>TRBJ1-1|NA|NA|TRBV11-3
TGTGCCAGCAGCTTAGCCGACAGGATGAACACTGAAGCTTTCTTT
CASSLADRMNTEAFF
>TRBJ2-1|NA|NA|TRBV6-5
TGTGCCAGCAGTTACGGGCAGGGGGGGAATGAGCAGTTCTTC
CASSYGQGGNEQFF
>TRBJ2-5|TRBD1|NA|TRBV12-3/TRBV12-4
TGTGCCAGCAGCGTACTCCGGGACAGGGGGGAGACCCAGTACTTC
CASSVLRDRGETQYF
>TRBJ1-1|NA|NA|TRBV29-1
TGCAGCGTTGAGCTGCACCGGGGCCGTGGGACTGAAGCTTTCTTT
CSVELHRGRGTEAFF
>TRBJ1-6|TRBD1|once|TRBV3-1
TGTGCCAGCAGCCAAGGCTCAGGGGGCAGAAATTCACCCCTCCACTTT
CASSQGSGGRNSPLHF
>TRBJ1-5|TRBD1|NA|TRBV30
TGTGTTCAAACTCCGGGACAGAGCAATCAGCCCCAGCATTTT
CVQTPGQSNQPQHF
>TRBJ1-5|NA|NA|TRBV11-2
TGTGCCAGCAGCCCTTATGGGAGCAATCAGCCCCAGCATTTT
CASSPYGSNQPQHF
>TRBJ1-5|NA|NA|TRBV6-2/TRBV6-3
TGTGCCAGCAGTTCCCAGGGTTCCAATCAGCCCCAGCATTTT
CASSSQGSNQPQHF
>TRBJ1-5|NA|NA|TRBV2
TGTGCCAGCAGTGAAGAGGTAAGGGTACGGCAGCCCCAGCATTTT
CASSEEVRVRQPQHF
>TRBJ1-6|NA|NA|TRBV4-1
TGCGCCAGCAGCCAAGATGTTTTCGGCAGGGTATATTCACCCCTCCACTTT
CASSQDVFGRVYSPLHF
>TRBJ1-2|NA|few|TRBV6-2/TRBV6-3
TGTGCCAGCAGTTACACCCCGACAGTGCCTTATGGCTACACCTTC
CASSYTPTVPYGYTF
>TRBJ1-1|TRBD1|once|TRBV5-4
TGTGCCAGCAGCTTGGGACAGGGAGTAGCGAACACTGAAGCTTTCTTT
CASSLGQGVANTEAFF
>TRBJ1-6|NA|few|TRBV2
TGTGCCACCAACCGGGCAGAGGGTCCACCCCTCCACTTT
CATNRAEGPPLHF
>TRBJ2-7|TRBD1|NA|TRBV5-4
TGTGCCAGCAGCTTAACATTGGGTTGGGACAGGGGGCTCTACGAGCAGTACTTC
CASSLTLGWDRGLYEQYF
>TRBJ2-2|NA|NA|TRBV7-2
TGTGCCAGCAGCTTATTACTCTTGACTAGTCCCGGGGAGCTGTTTTTT
CASSLLLLTSPGELFF
>TRBJ1-1|NA|NA|TRBV5-6
TGTGCCAGCAGCTTGGCCTTGGAGACGGGGCTGAACACTGAAGCTTTCTTT
CASSLALETGLNTEAFF
>TRBJ2-2|NA|NA|TRBV10-2
TGCGCCAGCACCTCAGAGGGGACACATTCCTTACTGACCGGGGAGCTGTTTTTT
CASTSEGTHSLLTGELFF
>TRBJ1-5|NA|NA|TRBV12-3/TRBV12-4
TGTGCCAGCAGCCGAAACAGAGTTAATCAGCCCCAGCATTTT
CASSRNRVNQPQHF
>TRBJ2-2|TRBD2|NA|TRBV20-1
TGCAGTGCTGGACATAAGCGACTAGCGGGGGGGGCGAACACCGGGGAGCTGTTTTTT
CSAGHKRLAGGANTGELFF
>TRBJ2-7|NA|NA|TRBV5-1
TGCGCCAGCAGCTCGACAGGCTTAGCCTACGAGCAGTACTTC
CASSSTGLAYEQYF
>TRBJ1-2|TRBD1|once|TRBV20-1
TGCAGTGCTCCTCGAGACAGGGGAGGATTCGACTATGGCTACACCTTC
CSAPRDRGGFDYGYTF
>TRBJ2-2|NA|NA|TRBV12-3/TRBV12-4
TGTGCCAGCAGTTTTGCCCCAGTGAACACCGGGGAGCTGTTTTTT
CASSFAPVNTGELFF
>TRBJ2-7|NA|NA|TRBV6-1
TGTGCCAGCAGTGAAGAAGCCTCGCGGTTCCACGAGCAGTACTTC
CASSEEASRFHEQYF
>TRBJ2-7|TRBD1|NA|TRBV20-1
TGCAGTGCTGGGGGGACAGGGGCATCCTACGAGCAGTACTTC
CSAGGTGASYEQYF
>TRBJ2-3|NA|NA|TRBV24-1
TGTGCCACCAGAGGGGACCTTAGCACAGATACGCAGTATTTT
CATRGDLSTDTQYF
>TRBJ2-3|NA|NA|TRBV7-2
TGTGCCAGCAGCTATAGCGGTTCTAGCACAGATACGCAGTATTTT
CASSYSGSSTDTQYF
>TRBJ1-3|NA|NA|TRBV20-1
TGCAGTGCTAGTCGAGGGTTGGTGGGTGGAAACACCATATATTTT
CSASRGLVGGNTIYF
>TRBJ2-3|TRBD2|NA|TRBV6-1
TGTGCCAGCAGGACCGGGACTAGCGGCACAGATACGCAGTATTTT
CASRTGTSGTDTQYF
>TRBJ1-2|NA|NA|TRBV24-1
TGTGCCACCAGTGGCCTCGGGCAGAACTATGGCTACACCTTC
CATSGLGQNYGYTF
>TRBJ2-5|TRBD2|NA|TRBV20-1
TGCAGTGCTAGAGATGTGAGGCGCGGGGGGGGGGAGACCCAGTACTTC
CSARDVRRGGGETQYF
>TRBJ2-4|NA|NA|TRBV7-2
TGTGCCAGCAGCTTAGTGGTGGGGGCTAACATTCAGTACTTC
CASSLVVGANIQYF
>TRBJ2-1|TRBD2|few|TRBV20-1
TGCAGTGCTAGAGGCGCTAGCGGGAGGAATGAGCAGTTCTTC
CSARGASGRNEQFF
>TRBJ1-2|NA|NA|TRBV28
TGTGCCAGCGGAGGACCGGCCTACACCTTC
CASGGPAYTF
>TRBJ2-3|TRBD2|NA|TRBV6-5
TGTGTCAGCAGTTACCGGACTGCTAGCGGGGGGGTGGCAGATACGCAGTATTTT
CVSSYRTASGGVADTQYF
>TRBJ2-4|NA|NA|TRBV7-9
TGTGCCAGCAGCCTACAGGTATTAGGTGCCAAAAACATTCAGTACTTC
CASSLQVLGAKNIQYF
>TRBJ1-4|NA|NA|TRBV2
TGTGCCAGCGACGGGGGGACACTCCGTAAAAAACTGTTTTTT
CASDGGTLRKKLFF
>TRBJ2-2|NA|NA|TRBV2
TGTGCCAGCAGGGTATTGAGGGGGGAGCTGTTTTTT
CASRVLRGELFF
>TRBJ1-2|NA|once|TRBV6-1
TGTGCCAGCAGTGATGGTCGAGCTATCTATGGCTACACCTTC
CASSDGRAIYGYTF
>TRBJ2-7|TRBD2|medium-sized|TRBV5-1
TGCGCCAGCAGTCCCAGAGGGGCGGGAGCGTCCTACGAGCAGTACTTC
CASSPRGAGASYEQYF
>TRBJ1-1|NA|NA|TRBV7-3
TGTGCCAGCAGCACAACCCACAGGGATGAAGCTTTCTTT
CASSTTHRDEAFF